The next 8 T cell receptor beta chains were all read from a single sample in a study of CD8 T cells in Susac syndrome. An amount of RNA that ranged from roughly 0.5 to 1 ug was reverse transcribed with random hexamers. TCRdb itself ran the immunoSEQ multiplex PCR reads through MiXCR, one entry per CDR3 protein. Altogether about 400,000 distinct CDR3 sequences are present, approximately 85% being singletons, with the ten largest covering about 0.1%. The sequenced sample consisted of CD8+ T cells from PBMCs. Receptor source: a human donor with multiple sclerosis.

This chain uses TRBV19 with TRBJ2-3; TRBD2 agrees at 9 bases. V shed 6 bases and J 2 bases; nucleotides not matched to a gene: 3. Germline V gene sequence: CDR1 LNHDA, CDR2 SQIVND (reference sequence). CDR3 length equals 14 residues. As DNA, the CDR3 is TGTGCCAGTAGCGGACTAGCGCTCACAGATACGCAGTATTTT. Protein sequence: CASSGLALTDTQYF.

V and J are TRBV5-1 and TRBJ1-2; 8 bases align to TRBD1. Losses at the gene ends were 4 bases for V and 7 bases for J; bases not matched to a gene: 12. The length of the CDR3 is 15 residues. Germline CDR1 is SGHRS and CDR2 is YFSETQ. The CDR3 DNA reads TGCGCCAGCAGCGGAGTACTCAGGGGGCGTCGTGGCTACACCTTC. Translating it yields CASSGVLRGRRGYTF.

The V and J genes are TRBV12-3 or TRBV12-4 and TRBJ2-7; TRBD1 agrees at 10 bases. V was clipped by 1 base and J by 6 bases; unmatched bases: 3. This CDR3 has 14 amino acids. The CDR3 is CASSLGGQGFEQYF. In DNA, the CDR3 is TGTGCCAGCAGTTTAGGGGGACAGGGGTTCGAGCAGTACTTC.

This chain links TRBV2 with TRBJ1-4, with 7 nucleotides matching TRBD1. The germline V gene has CDR1 SNHLY and CDR2 FYNNEI. The CDR3 is made up of 16 amino acids. The V gene end was trimmed by 7 bases and the J gene end by 6 bases; junction bases not matched to a gene: 14. The DNA for the CDR3 is TGTGCCAGCAATATAAGGGGGCGGCTTGAAGATGAAAAACTGTTTTTT. Translating gives CASNIRGRLEDEKLFF.

This sequence joins TRBV15 and TRBJ2-1; TRBD2 matches at 9 bases. This CDR3 contains 15 residues. Germline V lookup: CDR1 LNHNV, CDR2 YYDKDF (reference sequence). With 5 bases clipped from V and 2 bases from J, the junction kept 4 bases outside the gene matches. CDR3 sequence reads: CATSGGLAAYNEQFF. DNA for the CDR3: TGTGCCACCAGCGGGGGACTAGCCGCCTACAATGAGCAGTTCTTC.

V and J are TRBV6-5 and TRBJ2-3; D is undetermined. Germline assignment: CDR1 MNHEY and CDR2 SVGAGI. The CDR3 loop spans 16 amino acids. Trimming took 0 bases from V and 3 from J, leaving 13 bases between them. This chain's CDR3 is CASSYSIRLGTDTQYF. CDR3 DNA sequence: TGTGCCAGCAGTTACTCGATTAGACTTGGGACAGATACGCAGTATTTT.

The rearrangement links TRBV3-1 to TRBJ1-2; tentative D call: TRBD1 (5 bases). The V gene lost 3 bases and the J gene lost 4 bases, with 21 bases spanning the gap. Germline-derived CDR1 and CDR2 are LGHDT and YNNKEL (reference sequence). CDR3 size: 17 residues. As DNA, the CDR3 is TGTGCCAGCAGCCAGGACCCGGAGGGGAGGAGTATCTATGGCTACACCTTC. It yields the protein CASSQDPEGRSIYGYTF.

The J gene is TRBJ1-1, the V gene TRBV10-3; D is undetermined. This CDR3 is 14 amino acids long. Trimming cost V 7 bases and J 2 bases, with 14 bases left between them. CDR1 and CDR2 (germline): ENHRY, SYGVKD. This CDR3 reads CAITESYQNTEAFF. CDR3 sequence (DNA): TGTGCCATCACCGAGTCGTACCAAAACACTGAAGCTTTCTTT.